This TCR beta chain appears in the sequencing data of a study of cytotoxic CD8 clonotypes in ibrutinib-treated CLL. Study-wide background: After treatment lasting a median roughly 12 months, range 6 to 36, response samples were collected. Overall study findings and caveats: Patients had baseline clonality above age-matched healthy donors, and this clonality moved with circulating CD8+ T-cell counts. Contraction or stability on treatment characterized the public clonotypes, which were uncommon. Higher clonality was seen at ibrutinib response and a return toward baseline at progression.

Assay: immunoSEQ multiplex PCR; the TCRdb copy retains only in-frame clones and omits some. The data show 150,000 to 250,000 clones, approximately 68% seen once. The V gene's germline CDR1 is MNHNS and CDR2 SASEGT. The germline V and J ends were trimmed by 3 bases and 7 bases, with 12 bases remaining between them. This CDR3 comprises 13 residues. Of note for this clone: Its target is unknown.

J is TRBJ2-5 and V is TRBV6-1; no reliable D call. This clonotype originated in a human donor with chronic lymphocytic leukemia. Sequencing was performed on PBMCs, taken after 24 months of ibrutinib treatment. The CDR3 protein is CASSDEDLGTQYF. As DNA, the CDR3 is TGTGCCAGCAGTGATGAGGATCTTGGGACCCAGTACTTC.